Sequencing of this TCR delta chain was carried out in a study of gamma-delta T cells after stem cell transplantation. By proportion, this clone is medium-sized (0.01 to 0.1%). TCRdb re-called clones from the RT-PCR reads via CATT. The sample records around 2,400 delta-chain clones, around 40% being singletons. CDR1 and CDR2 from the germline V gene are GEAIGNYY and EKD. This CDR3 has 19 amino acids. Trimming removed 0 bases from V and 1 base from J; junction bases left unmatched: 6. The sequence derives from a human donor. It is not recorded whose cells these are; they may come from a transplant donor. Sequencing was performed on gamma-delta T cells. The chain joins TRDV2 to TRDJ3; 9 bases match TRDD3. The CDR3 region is CACDTSGGSRSWDTRQMFF. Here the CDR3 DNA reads TGTGCCTGTGACACCTCTGGGGGATCTCGGTCCTGGGACACCCGACAGATGTTTTTC.